This T cell receptor beta chain was retrieved from a study of T cells after yellow fever vaccination. Notes on the study in general: Post-booster samples contained most primary-vaccination clones (approximately 96% CD4, approximately 88% CD8). Although the secondary response was weaker, it peaked faster, at day 5 versus 15. The CD4 compartment and the CD8 compartment contained a small share of clonotypes in common.

V lost 4 bases to trimming and J lost 5 bases, with 17 bases between them. CDR1 and CDR2 (germline): SGHTA, FQGNSA. CDR3 length: 15 residues. This clonotype was seen only a few times. Its matching antigen is unknown. TCRdb itself ran the 5' RACE reads through MiXCR, one entry per CDR3 protein. The table lists 300,000 to 400,000 distinct CDR3 sequences, around 8.1% of them singletons. J is TRBJ2-5 and V is TRBV7-2; possibly TRBD2 for D (7 bases). The TCR sequence derives from a man aged 18 to 29 who received the YFV17D yellow fever vaccine. Specimen: PBMCs, collected 35 to 50 days after the first yellow fever vaccination. The CDR3 DNA reads as TGTGCCAGCAGCTCCCAAAGGGGGGAGGGGGAGACCCAGTACTTC. Translation gives CASSSQRGEGETQYF.